These 3 T cell receptor beta chains were sequenced from one sample in a study of T cells in tumors after PD-1 blockade. The protocol was immunoSEQ multiplex PCR, while the TCRdb copy is restricted to in-frame clones and leaves out a portion. The profile covers approximately 45,000 clones, with more than 65% appearing a single time and around 9.3% taken by the ten largest. The sequencing used PBMCs, collected before anti-PD-1 therapy. Receptor source: a human donor with advanced basal cell or squamous cell carcinoma (not recorded which).

V gene TRBV5-1 combines with J gene TRBJ2-5; the match to TRBD1 covers 8 bases. Germline V gene sequence: CDR1 SGHRS, CDR2 YFSETQ. V shed 3 bases and J 2 bases; nucleotides not matched to a gene: 6. The CDR3 length is 15 residues. This CDR3 is CASSSGTGSQETQYF. The CDR3 DNA reads as TGCGCCAGCAGCTCCGGGACAGGATCACAAGAGACCCAGTACTTC.

A remark on this clone: The junction and the germline gene differ at one end; a read error may be behind it. The rearrangement uses TRBV5-1 and TRBJ2-5; no definite D call. Germline assignment: CDR1 SGHRS and CDR2 YFSETQ. The CDR3 loop spans 11 amino acids. Here the CDR3 reads CASSFQEIQYF. As DNA, the CDR3 is TGCGCCAGCAGCTTCCAGGAGATCCAGTACTTC.

V usage is TRBV18 and J usage is TRBJ2-1; D not resolved. Germline values: CDR1 KGHSH, CDR2 LQKENI. Trimming took off 5 bases at V and 1 base at J, with 12 bases between the two ends. The CDR3 has 15 amino acids. The CDR3 DNA reads as TGTGCCAGCTCATCCCCAGGAAATTCCTACAATGAGCAGTTCTTC. Translation gives CASSSPGNSYNEQFF.